This T cell receptor beta chain was captured by sequencing in a study of blood T cell repertoires in COVID-19. Original data processing: Reference gene primer amplification in the assay estimated nucleated cell counts. Generated by immunoSEQ multiplex PCR, the TCRdb table keeps only in-frame clones and is missing some. The DNA was the basis for D and trimming; V, J and clone size are from that table. In the table there are nearly 200,000 clones, about 90% of which are singletons. This receptor was obtained from a woman under 30 who had recovered from COVID-19. Sequencing input: PBMCs or T cells enriched from blood (not recorded which).

The CDR3 coding sequence is TGTGCCAGCAGCGTAGACGGCCAGGGGCAGCCCCAGCATTTT. This gives the protein CASSVDGQGQPQHF. The rearrangement uses TRBV9 and TRBJ1-5; D perhaps matches TRBD1 (6 bases). V lost 0 bases and J 7 bases, leaving 11 bases between the germline ends. The germline gives CDR1 SGDLS, CDR2 YYNGEE. The CDR3 length is 14 residues.